Below, 26 T cell receptor beta chains from the same sample are listed, as sequenced in a study of cytomegalovirus exposure and HLA in healthy donors. PCR was performed using 60 Vbeta and 13 Jbeta primers. Profiling relied on immunoSEQ multiplex PCR, and the TCRdb table lists in-frame clones only, not all of them. The repertoire holds roughly 150,000 clones, roughly 84% seen once, with 0.8% to 1.3% in the top ten. Material: PBMCs. These receptors were collected from a man aged 25-45 years in good health and CMV-seronegative.

This clone was seen a few times. The CDR3 DNA is TGTGCCAGCAGTCCGCCCCTTAGCGGGAGCCCCGGCACAGATACGCAGTATTTT. This gives the protein CASSPPLSGSPGTDTQYF. The chain recombines TRBV28 with TRBJ2-3; TRBD2 agrees at 9 bases. The germline CDR1 and CDR2 sequences are MDHEN and SYDVKM. The CDR3 spans 18 residues. The V and J ends lost 5 bases and 1 base, in that order; junction bases with no gene match: 13.

The sample holds a few counts of this clone. The chain has TRBV2 and TRBJ1-2, with 7 bases that match TRBD1. The V segment lost 5 bases and the J segment 6 bases; nucleotides outside the gene matches: 6. This CDR3 has 13 amino acids. Germline V gene sequence: CDR1 SNHLY, CDR2 FYNNEI. CDR3 region: CASSPQGMDGYTF. DNA of the CDR3: TGTGCCAGCAGTCCACAGGGGATGGATGGCTACACCTTC.

The chain has TRBV5-1 and TRBJ2-2, with D possibly matching TRBD1 (5 bases). The V gene's germline CDR1 is SGHRS and CDR2 YFSETQ. Trimming pared 1 base from V and 3 bases from J, leaving 7 bases between. The CDR3 totals 14 residues. DNA of the CDR3: TGCGCCAGCAGCTTGAGACAGTACACCGGGGAGCTGTTTTTT. Translated, it gives CASSLRQYTGELFF.

The chain links TRBV27 to TRBJ1-5; D is perhaps TRBD1 (5 bases). CDR3 length: 15 amino acids. Germline V CDR1 and CDR2: MNHEY, SMNVEV (reference sequence). Trimming took 6 bases from V and 9 from J, leaving 21 bases between them. DNA for the CDR3: TGTGCCAGCAGCCCGGGGGAGGGGAGGTTCGCGCCCCAGCATTTT. The encoded protein is CASSPGEGRFAPQHF.

The V gene is TRBV20-1, the J gene TRBJ2-3; no clear D gene. The CDR3 loop spans 11 amino acids. Deletions cut 3 bases from V and 2 bases from J, with 3 bases between. The V gene's germline CDR1 is DFQATT and CDR2 SNEGSKA (reference sequence). CDR3 nucleotides: TGCAGTGCTAGCCTCACAGATACGCAGTATTTT. This sequence encodes CSASLTDTQYF.

The chain couples TRBV28 to TRBJ2-7; no definite D call. The CDR3 sequence is 15 residues long. V shed 5 bases and J shed 1 base, with 15 bases lying between them. Germline CDR1 reads MDHEN; CDR2 reads SYDVKM. CDR3 in DNA: TGTGCCAGCAGTCCCACGGGTAGCTCATCCTACGAGCAGTACTTC. Its protein is CASSPTGSSSYEQYF.

This chain uses TRBV6-5 with TRBJ2-1, with D unresolved. The germline gives CDR1 MNHEY, CDR2 SVGAGI. This CDR3 is 11 amino acids long. V was shortened by 6 bases and J by 10 bases, with 10 bases between the two germline ends. CDR3 sequence: CASSDLREQFF. Here the CDR3 DNA reads TGTGCCAGCAGCGATTTGCGAGAGCAGTTCTTC.

The chain recombines TRBV4-3 with TRBJ2-3; perhaps TRBD1 as D (6 bases). The CDR3 is 15 residues long. Trimming stripped 0 bases from V and 2 bases from J, with 9 bases between. CDR1 is LGHNA, CDR2 YSLEER, per germline. In DNA form, the CDR3 reads TGCGCCAGCAGCCAAGACAGGACAGACACAGATACGCAGTATTTT. Translation gives CASSQDRTDTDTQYF.

The V and J genes are TRBV9 and TRBJ2-7; D perhaps matches TRBD2 (6 bases). The CDR3 contains 16 residues. With 0 bases removed from V and 3 bases from J, the gap between germline ends came to 16 bases. Germline CDR1 reads SGDLS; CDR2 reads YYNGEE. The CDR3 DNA sequence: TGTGCCAGCAGCGTAGAGCCGGGGGTGACGGTCTACGAGCAGTACTTC. Residues: CASSVEPGVTVYEQYF.

The J gene is TRBJ2-5, the V gene TRBV5-1; D is possibly TRBD1 (5 bases). V was cut by 4 bases and J by 5 bases, with 15 bases left in between. Germline CDR1 SGHRS, CDR2 YFSETQ. The CDR3 totals 14 residues. The CDR3 bases are TGCGCCAGCAGCCTAAGACAGTCGGCGGAGACCCAGTACTTC. It is translated as CASSLRQSAETQYF. The full variable domain, rest sourced from reference TRBV5-1 and TRBJ2-5, is KAGVTQTPRYLIKTRGQQVTLSCSPISGHRSVSWYQQTPGQGLQFLFEYFSETQRNKGNFPGRFSGRQFSNSRSEMNVSTLELGDSALYLCASSLRQSAETQYFGPGTRLLVL.

The genes are TRBV5-1 and TRBJ2-1, with 14 bases matching TRBD2. This CDR3 spans 15 amino acids. The V and J ends lost 4 bases and 8 bases, in that order; junction bases with no gene match: 5. Germline V gene data show CDR1 as SGHRS and CDR2 as YFSETQ. CDR3 bases: TGCGCCAGCAGCCCGGGACTAGCGGGGGCGGATGAGCAGTTCTTC. This codes for CASSPGLAGADEQFF. The full variable domain, in which reference TRBV5-1 and TRBJ2-1 provide the parts outside the CDR3, is KAGVTQTPRYLIKTRGQQVTLSCSPISGHRSVSWYQQTPGQGLQFLFEYFSETQRNKGNFPGRFSGRQFSNSRSEMNVSTLELGDSALYLCASSPGLAGADEQFFGPGTRLTVL.

J is TRBJ2-7 and V is TRBV19, with 7 bases identical to TRBD2. The CDR3 spans 15 residues. V dropped 3 bases and J dropped 5; count of bases not matched to a gene: 10. The germline CDR1 and CDR2 sequences are LNHDA and SQIVND (reference sequence). The CDR3 loop reads CASSIRGRGAHEQYF. CDR3 coding DNA: TGTGCCAGTAGTATCCGCGGGAGAGGGGCGCACGAGCAGTACTTC.

The chain recombines TRBV30 with TRBJ1-1; 9 bases align to TRBD1. CDR1 and CDR2 (germline): GTSNPN, SVGIG (reference sequence). The ends lost 2 bases at V and 4 bases at J; junction bases unmatched: 11. The CDR3 has 16 residues. In DNA, the CDR3 is TGTGCCTGGAGTCTAGGGCGGACAGGGGTTATCACTGAAGCTTTCTTT. Translating gives CAWSLGRTGVITEAFF.

The V call is TRBV7-9, the J call TRBJ1-3; TRBD1 aligns across 11 bases. CDR1 and CDR2 from the germline V gene are SEHNR and FQNEAQ (reference sequence). This CDR3 is built from 18 residues. Trimming at V came to 3 bases and at J to 4 bases, leaving 11 bases not matched to a gene. The CDR3: CASSFPRTDRGQGNTIYF. In DNA form, the CDR3 reads TGTGCCAGCAGCTTCCCCAGAACGGACAGGGGGCAAGGAAACACCATATATTTT.

The rearrangement joins TRBV9 to TRBJ2-7, with D possibly matching TRBD2 (6 bases). Germline V gene data show CDR1 as SGDLS and CDR2 as YYNGEE. The CDR3 length is 15 residues. V was trimmed by 0 bases and J by 2 bases, leaving 12 bases between them. This chain's CDR3 is CASSVGWTKAYEQYF. CDR3 coding DNA: TGTGCCAGCAGCGTAGGATGGACTAAGGCCTACGAGCAGTACTTC.

The genes are TRBV6-5 and TRBJ1-2, with D possibly TRBD1 on 6 matching bases. The germline V gene encodes CDR1 MNHEY and CDR2 SVGAGI. The CDR3 is 14 residues long. V was shortened by 5 bases and J by 4 bases, with 14 bases between the two germline ends. The CDR3 region is CASSTRGAFYGYTF. CDR3 DNA sequence: TGTGCCAGCAGTACCCGGGGGGCCTTCTATGGCTACACCTTC.

The V and J genes are TRBV4-2 and TRBJ1-3, with 8 bases matching TRBD1. Per the germline V gene, CDR1 is LGHNA and CDR2 is YNFKEQ. The J segment lost 2 bases and the V segment lost 4 bases, leaving 4 bases of the junction unmatched. The CDR3 is 15 residues long. Here the CDR3 reads CASSLRTGPGNTIYF. CDR3 sequence (DNA): TGTGCCAGCAGCCTCAGGACAGGGCCTGGAAACACCATATATTTT.

In this sample, this clone turned up once. This sequence joins TRBV5-1 and TRBJ2-7; unclear D gene. This CDR3 is built from 11 residues. V gave up 4 bases and J gave up 3 bases, with 5 bases separating them. Per germline, CDR1 SGHRS and CDR2 YFSETQ. CDR3 nucleotides: TGCGCCAGCAGCCCCGGCTACGAGCAGTACTTC. Protein product: CASSPGYEQYF.

This clone was observed a few times. This sequence joins TRBV18 and TRBJ1-2; 11 bases line up with TRBD1. The length of the CDR3 is 16 residues. CDR1 is KGHSH, CDR2 LQKENI, per germline. Trimming took 3 bases from V and 3 from J; bases not matched to a gene: 6. The DNA for the CDR3 is TGTGCCAGCTCACCTCTCCCGGGACAGGGGGACTATGGCTACACCTTC. Translating gives CASSPLPGQGDYGYTF.

The chain links TRBV5-1 to TRBJ2-3; 7 nucleotides align to TRBD2. The CDR3 has 14 residues. Germline CDR1 SGHRS, CDR2 YFSETQ. V trimming: 4 bases; J trimming: 2 bases; junction bases outside the gene matches: 4. The CDR3 loop is CASSAGDYTDTQYF. In DNA form, the CDR3 reads TGCGCCAGCAGCGCCGGGGACTACACAGATACGCAGTATTTT.

This chain links TRBV6-1 with TRBJ1-5; 7 bases agree with TRBD1. The germline V gene has CDR1 MNHNS and CDR2 SASEGT. J gave up 1 base and V 6 bases, and 6 bases lay outside the gene matches. The CDR3 consists of 15 residues. The CDR3 bases are TGTGCCAGCAGGACCGGGACAGCGAGCAATCAGCCCCAGCATTTT. This translates into CASRTGTASNQPQHF.

This clone was recorded a few times. The rearrangement links TRBV7-8 to TRBJ1-2, with D perhaps matching TRBD1 (5 bases). This CDR3 region has 15 residues. Germline lookup yields CDR1 SGHVS and CDR2 FQNEAQ. Trimming took 4 bases from V and 4 from J, leaving 16 bases between them. The CDR3 region has the DNA TGTGCCAGCAGCTCCTACTTAACAGGATCCTATGGCTACACCTTC. Translated: CASSSYLTGSYGYTF. Supplemented by reference TRBV7-8 and TRBJ1-2, the full variable domain reads GAGVSQSPRYKVAKRGQDVALRCDPISGHVSLFWYQQALGQGPEFLTYFQNEAQLDKSGLPSDRFFAERPEGSVSTLKIQRTQQEDSAVYLCASSSYLTGSYGYTFGSGTRLTVV.

The V call is TRBV29-1, the J call TRBJ2-7, with 7 bases fitting TRBD1. The CDR3 is 12 residues long. Trimming took 4 bases from V and 6 from J; bases not matched to a gene: 6. Looked up from germline, CDR1 is SQVTM and CDR2 is ANQGSEA. CDR3 bases: TGCAGCGTTGGACAGGGTATGAGCGAGCAGTACTTC. Protein product: CSVGQGMSEQYF.

The chain combines TRBV13 with TRBJ2-3; the D gene is possibly TRBD1 (6 bases). The CDR3 is made up of 14 amino acids. Germline CDR1 PRHDT, CDR2 FYEKMQ (reference sequence). The ends were cut back, 5 bases at V and 2 bases at J, with 11 bases in the middle. In DNA, the CDR3 is TGTGCCAGCAGCCTCGCAGGGGACACAGATACGCAGTATTTT. Translating gives CASSLAGDTDTQYF.

This chain joins TRBV19 and TRBJ1-3, with a tentative D call TRBD1 (6 bases). V was shortened by 4 bases and J by 3 bases, with 19 bases between the two germline ends. The germline V gene encodes CDR1 LNHDA and CDR2 SQIVND (reference sequence). This CDR3 is built from 17 residues. Here the CDR3 DNA reads TGTGCCAGTAGTACCGCCGGGACATCAACCTTTGGAAACACCATATATTTT. Translation: CASSTAGTSTFGNTIYF.

The sample holds one count of this clone. The chain uses TRBV27 and TRBJ1-4; maybe TRBD1 (6 bases). The CDR3 covers 14 residues. CDR1 is MNHEY and CDR2 is SMNVEV in the germline V gene (reference sequence). Between the trimmed V and J ends, which lost 7 bases and 8 bases, there was a span of 17 bases. The CDR3, as DNA: TGTGCCAGCACCACCGGGGGGGCTGGGGAAAAACTGTTTTTT. Its translation is CASTTGGAGEKLFF.